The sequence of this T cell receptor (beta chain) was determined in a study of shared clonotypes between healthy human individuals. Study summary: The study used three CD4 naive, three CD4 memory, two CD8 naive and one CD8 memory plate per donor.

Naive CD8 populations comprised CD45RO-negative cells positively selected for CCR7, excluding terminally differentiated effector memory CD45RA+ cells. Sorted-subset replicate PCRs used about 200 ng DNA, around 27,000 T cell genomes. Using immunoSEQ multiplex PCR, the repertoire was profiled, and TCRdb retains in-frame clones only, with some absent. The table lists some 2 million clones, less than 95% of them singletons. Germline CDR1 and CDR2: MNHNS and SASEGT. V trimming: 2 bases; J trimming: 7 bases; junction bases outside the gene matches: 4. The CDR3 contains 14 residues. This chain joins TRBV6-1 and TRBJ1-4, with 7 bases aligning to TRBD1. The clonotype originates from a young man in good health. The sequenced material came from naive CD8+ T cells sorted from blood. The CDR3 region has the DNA TGTGCCAGCAGTGAAAGAGGGGGCACTGAAAAACTGTTTTTT. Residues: CASSERGGTEKLFF.